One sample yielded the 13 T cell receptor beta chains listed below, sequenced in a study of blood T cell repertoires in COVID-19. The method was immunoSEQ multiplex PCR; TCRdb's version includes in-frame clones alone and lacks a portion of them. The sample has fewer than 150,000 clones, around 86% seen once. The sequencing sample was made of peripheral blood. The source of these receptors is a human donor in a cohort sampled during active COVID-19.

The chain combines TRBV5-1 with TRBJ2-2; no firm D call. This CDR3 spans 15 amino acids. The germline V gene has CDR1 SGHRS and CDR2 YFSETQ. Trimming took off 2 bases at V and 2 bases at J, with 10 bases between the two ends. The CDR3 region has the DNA TGCGCCAGCAGCTTAGGTCTACTAAACACCGGGGAGCTGTTTTTT. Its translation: CASSLGLLNTGELFF.

In DNA form, the CDR3 reads TGCGCCAGCAGCTTTTCAGGGGTGCGTACAGATACGCAGTATTTT. Encoded protein: CASSFSGVRTDTQYF. V usage is TRBV5-1 and J usage is TRBJ2-3; a weak D match, TRBD1 (6 bases). The V end was cut by 2 bases, the J end by 3 bases, with 13 bases between. The CDR3 runs 15 residues. The germline gives CDR1 SGHRS, CDR2 YFSETQ.

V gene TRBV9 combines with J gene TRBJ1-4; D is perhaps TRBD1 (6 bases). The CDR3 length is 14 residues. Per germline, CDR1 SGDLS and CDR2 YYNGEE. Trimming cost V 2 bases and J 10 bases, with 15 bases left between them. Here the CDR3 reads CASSVDTGYGKLFF. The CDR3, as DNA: TGTGCCAGCAGCGTCGATACAGGGTATGGAAAACTGTTTTTT.

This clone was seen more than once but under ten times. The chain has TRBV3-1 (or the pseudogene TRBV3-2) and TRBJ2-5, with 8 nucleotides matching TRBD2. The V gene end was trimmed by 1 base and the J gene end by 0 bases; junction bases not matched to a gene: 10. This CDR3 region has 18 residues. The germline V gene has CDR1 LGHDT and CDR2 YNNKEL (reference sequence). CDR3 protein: CASSQVVGRAPYQETQYF. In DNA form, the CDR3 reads TGTGCCAGCAGCCAAGTTGTCGGGAGGGCCCCGTACCAAGAGACCCAGTACTTC.

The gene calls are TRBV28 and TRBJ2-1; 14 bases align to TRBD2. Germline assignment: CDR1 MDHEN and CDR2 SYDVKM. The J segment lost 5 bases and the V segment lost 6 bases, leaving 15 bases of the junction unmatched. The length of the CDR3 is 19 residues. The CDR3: CASSIRPGLAGEWDNEQFF. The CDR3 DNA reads TGTGCCAGCAGCATACGACCGGGACTAGCGGGAGAGTGGGACAATGAGCAGTTCTTC.

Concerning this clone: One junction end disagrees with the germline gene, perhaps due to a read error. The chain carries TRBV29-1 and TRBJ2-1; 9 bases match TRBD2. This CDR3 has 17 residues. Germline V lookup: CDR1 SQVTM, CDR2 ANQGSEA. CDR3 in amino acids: CSVEDPLLAGSFNEQFF. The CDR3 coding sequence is TGCAGCGTTGAAGACCCCCTCCTAGCGGGATCCTTCAATGAGCAGTTCTTC.

The CDR3 DNA follows: TGTGCCAGCAGCTTAGGGGTCAATCGTGGGCATGGCTACACCTTC. This translates into CASSLGVNRGHGYTF. The rearrangement joins TRBV7-9 to TRBJ1-2; D is undetermined. The CDR3 consists of 15 residues. CDR1 SEHNR and CDR2 FQNEAQ come from the germline V gene (reference sequence). V dropped 1 base and J dropped 6 bases, with 15 bases sitting between them.

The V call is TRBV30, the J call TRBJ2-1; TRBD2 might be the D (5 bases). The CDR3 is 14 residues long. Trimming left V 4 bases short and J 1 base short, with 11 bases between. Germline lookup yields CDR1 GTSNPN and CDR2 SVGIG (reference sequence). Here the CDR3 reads CAWTRDGSYNEQFF. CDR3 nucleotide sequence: TGTGCCTGGACTCGGGATGGTTCCTACAATGAGCAGTTCTTC.

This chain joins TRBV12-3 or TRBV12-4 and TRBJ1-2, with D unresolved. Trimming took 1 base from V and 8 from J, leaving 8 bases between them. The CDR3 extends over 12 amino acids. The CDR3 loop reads CASSLGSAGYTF. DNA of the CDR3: TGTGCCAGCAGTTTAGGGTCTGCGGGCTACACCTTC.

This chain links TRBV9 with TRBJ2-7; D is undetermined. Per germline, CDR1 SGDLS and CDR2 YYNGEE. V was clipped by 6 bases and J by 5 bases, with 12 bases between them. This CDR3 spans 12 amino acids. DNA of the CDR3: TGTGCCAGCACCGATCCGCAGAACGAGCAGTACTTC. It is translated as CASTDPQNEQYF.

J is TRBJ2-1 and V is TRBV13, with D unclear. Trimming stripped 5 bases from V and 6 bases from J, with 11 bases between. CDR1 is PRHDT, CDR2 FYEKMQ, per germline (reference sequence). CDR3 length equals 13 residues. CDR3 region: CASSLPRGNEQFF. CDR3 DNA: TGTGCCAGCAGCCTCCCTCGAGGCAATGAGCAGTTCTTC.

This CDR3 is CASRTRQGATEKLFF. The DNA for the CDR3 is TGCGCCAGCAGAACCCGACAGGGCGCTACAGAAAAACTGTTTTTT. The V and J genes are TRBV4-1 and TRBJ1-4, with 7 bases identical to TRBD1. V was clipped by 6 bases and J by 8 bases; unmatched bases: 12. The length of the CDR3 is 15 residues. Per the germline V gene, CDR1 is MGHRA and CDR2 is YSYEKL.

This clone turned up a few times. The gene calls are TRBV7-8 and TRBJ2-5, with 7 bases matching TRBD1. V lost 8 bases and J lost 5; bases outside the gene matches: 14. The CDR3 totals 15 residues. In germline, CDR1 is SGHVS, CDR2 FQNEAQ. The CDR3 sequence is CASRLQSTGRETQYF. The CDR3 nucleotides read TGTGCCAGCCGACTGCAGTCGACAGGGCGGGAGACCCAGTACTTC.